The TCR beta chain under discussion was sequenced for a study of Graves' ophthalmopathy and Graves' hyperthyroidism (dated 2018 in TCRdb). Turning to the overall study: Peripheral blood was collected before any treatment was given, at the time of initial diagnosis. Following sample collection, hyperthyroidism patients were given methimazole at a starting dose of 30 mg daily, and ophthalmopathy patients were given high-dose intravenous methylprednisolone. In roughly 6 hyperthyroidism patients, T-cell repertoires of thyroid tissue and blood were compared. In total, around 130 blood samples were TCR-sequenced: around 42 ophthalmopathy, about 75 hyperthyroidism and some 17 hyperthyroidism-to-ophthalmopathy patients. A discovery set of about a hundred patients (about 45 ophthalmopathy, about 59 stable hyperthyroidism) was enrolled to explore V-J signatures distinguishing ophthalmopathy from hyperthyroidism. An independent validation cohort comprised 18 hyperthyroidism patients and some 16 patients who later progressed from hyperthyroidism to ophthalmopathy. The study used TCR beta repertoire signatures to distinguish Graves' ophthalmopathy from Graves' hyperthyroidism and to predict progression to ophthalmopathy. Results the study describes overall, beyond this receptor: Most expanded thyroid clonotypes with frequency above 0.001 were also detected in blood, suggesting blood repertoires may reflect the thyroid immune response. In cross-validation, the 13-signature model distinguished ophthalmopathy from stable hyperthyroidism with about 90% sensitivity and around 81% specificity, and in the test set the corresponding values were roughly 80% and 76%. Sample size was not statistically predetermined, and group allocation was not concealed from the investigators. In validation, the model predicted ophthalmopathy progression with 70.59% sensitivity and roughly 72% specificity; some 13 predicted patients were CT-confirmed with GO in a median of around 6 months.

The ophthalmopathy patients had moderately to severely active disease, with a Clinical Activity Score of 3 or higher, a NOSPECS grade of 4 or higher, and a disease duration of less than 3 months. Patients were excluded if they had other autoimmune diseases, uncontrolled infections, pregnancy or lactation. Clinical symptoms, serum thyroxine, TRAb, thyroid ultrasound and orbital computed tomography were used for diagnosis. Ficoll-Paque density gradient centrifugation was used to isolate PBMCs from about 10 ml of fresh peripheral blood. Trizol reagent was used to extract the total RNA, and its quality was then checked on an Agilent 2100 Bioanalyzer. Based on the germline V gene (reference sequence), the CDR1 and CDR2 sequences are LGHDT and YNNKEL. The CDR3 spans 14 residues, from the cysteine through the phenylalanine. The sequence is cut down to CDR3 DNA, 42 bases in frame from base 1. V is trimmed back by 1 base and J by 5 bases, and the junction contains 4 bases that no gene match accounts for.

For repertoire sequencing, the TCR beta CDR3 regions were amplified from RNA transcripts. A first-round RT-PCR used HTBI primers with the Qiagen OneStep RT-PCR kit, followed by a second-round multiplex PCR, size selection and purification. Libraries were sequenced paired-end with 100 bp reads on an Illumina HiSeq2000. As for the authors' bioinformatics: SOAPnuke was used for read processing, and reads with adapters, uncalled bases, a mean Phred below 15, or no exact constant-primer or identifier match were discarded. High-quality paired reads were merged with COPE v1.2.5. Unique nucleotide sequences were defined as clonotypes and aligned to IMGT TRB V, D and J references using MiTCR v1.1. The analysis was limited to V-J combinations with a frequency above 0.0001, which together covered over 98% of repertoires. A TCR clonal expansion and chaos score per V-J combination was defined as the ratio of F50 clonal expansion to chaos observed in the TCRdist matrix. Welch's t-statistics and random forest were used to narrow the features down to over ten V-J combinations, which were then fed into a naive Bayes classifier. The Morisita-Horn index was used to measure how similar the thyroid and blood repertoires were. TCRdb passed the public sequencing reads through fastp at Q25 and MiXCR, retaining productive beta sequences. Entries are consolidated by CDR3 protein sequence, retaining the most common genes and DNA. The V and J calls, along with clone size, are taken from TCRdb and not from the paper's own processing. This sample has approximately 640,000 distinct CDR3 sequences in its table, and 35% to 45% of those were observed once. The ten most abundant clones make up roughly 3% of the sample.

With regard to this clonotype: The antigen it binds to is not known. One base away there is no much larger clone; base qualities are not given.

Sequencing was performed on peripheral blood. This TCR derives from an adult man with Graves' ophthalmopathy. The V gene is TRBV3-1 and the J gene is TRBJ1-1; 7 central bases correspond to TRBD1. The sequenced DNA: TGTGCCAGCAGCCAAGGTAACAGGGGTACTGAAGCTTTCTTT. This gives the protein CASSQGNRGTEAFF. Where the CDR3 stops, the reference TRBV3-1 and TRBJ1-1 genes take over; the full variable domain is DTAVSQTPKYLVTQMGNDKSIKCEQNLGHDTMYWYKQDSKKFLKIMFSYNNKELIINETVPNRFSPKSPDKAHLNLHINSLELGDSAVYFCASSQGNRGTEAFFGQGTRLTVV.